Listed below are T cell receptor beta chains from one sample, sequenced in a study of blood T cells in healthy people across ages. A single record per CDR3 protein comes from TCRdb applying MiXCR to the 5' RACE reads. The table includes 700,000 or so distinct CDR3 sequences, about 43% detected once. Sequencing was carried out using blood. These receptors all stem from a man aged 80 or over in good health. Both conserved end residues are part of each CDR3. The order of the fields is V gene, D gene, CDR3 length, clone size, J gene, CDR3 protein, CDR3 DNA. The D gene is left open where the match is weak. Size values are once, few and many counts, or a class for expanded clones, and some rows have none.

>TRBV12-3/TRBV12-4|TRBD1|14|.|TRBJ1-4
CASSPGTVIGKLFF
TGTGCCAGCAGTCCCGGGACAGTCATAGGAAAACTGTTTTTT
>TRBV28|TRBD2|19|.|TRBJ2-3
CASSPSGTSGRASADTQYF
TGTGCCAGCAGTCCGTCCGGGACTAGCGGGAGGGCTAGCGCAGATACGCAGTATTTT
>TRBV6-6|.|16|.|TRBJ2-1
CASSYPKGGGYNEQFF
TGTGCCAGCAGTTACCCAAAGGGGGGAGGGTACAATGAGCAGTTCTTC
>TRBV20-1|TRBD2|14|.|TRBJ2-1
CSAARTSGAGEQFF
TGCAGTGCTGCCAGGACTAGCGGGGCCGGGGAGCAGTTCTTC
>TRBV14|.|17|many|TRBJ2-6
CASSQSLGGAGANVLTF
TGTGCCAGCAGCCAATCTCTGGGAGGAGCTGGGGCCAACGTCCTGACTTTC
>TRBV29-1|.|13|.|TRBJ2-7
CSVVHSLTYEQYF
TGCAGCGTTGTTCACAGTTTGACCTACGAGCAGTACTTC
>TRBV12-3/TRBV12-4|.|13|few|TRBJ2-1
CASSLIARNEQFF
TGTGCCAGCAGTTTAATAGCCCGGAATGAGCAGTTCTTC
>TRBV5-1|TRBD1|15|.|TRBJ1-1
CASSLGQVMNTEAFF
TGCGCCAGCAGCCTAGGACAGGTGATGAACACTGAAGCTTTCTTT
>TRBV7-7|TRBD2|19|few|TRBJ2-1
CASSPGPSGRGGSYNEQFF
TGTGCTAGCAGCCCAGGGCCTAGCGGGAGGGGAGGTTCCTACAATGAGCAGTTCTTC
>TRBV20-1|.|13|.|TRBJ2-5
CSARDSVERTQYF
TGCAGTGCTAGAGATTCGGTCGAGAGGACCCAGTACTTC
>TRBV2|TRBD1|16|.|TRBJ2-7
CASRLTRTGWENEQYF
TGTGCCAGCCGACTAACTCGGACAGGTTGGGAGAACGAGCAGTACTTC
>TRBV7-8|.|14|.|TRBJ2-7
CASSLVQGWYEQYF
TGTGCCAGCAGCTTAGTTCAAGGGTGGTACGAGCAGTACTTC
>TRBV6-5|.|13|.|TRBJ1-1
CASSYAGEVVAFF
TGTGCCAGCAGTTACGCGGGGGAAGTGGTAGCTTTCTTT
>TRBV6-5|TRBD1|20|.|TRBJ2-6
CASSYPGQGGPQTGANVLTF
TGTGCCAGCAGTTACCCGGGACAGGGTGGGCCACAAACTGGGGCCAACGTCCTGACTTTC
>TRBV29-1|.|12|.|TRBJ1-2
CSARAANYGYTF
TGCAGCGCCCGGGCCGCTAACTATGGCTACACCTTC
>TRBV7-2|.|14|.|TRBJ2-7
CASRAYSGTYEQYF
TGTGCCAGCAGGGCCTATAGCGGAACCTACGAGCAGTACTTC
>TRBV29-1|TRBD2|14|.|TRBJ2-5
CSVRPGGRGNEQYF
TGCAGCGTTCGACCGGGAGGCCGGGGGAATGAGCAGTACTTC
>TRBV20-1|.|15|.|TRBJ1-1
CSAPAAGPMNTEAFF
TGCAGTGCTCCAGCGGCGGGTCCCATGAACACTGAAGCTTTCTTT
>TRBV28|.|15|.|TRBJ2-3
CASSFASSSTDTQYF
TGTGCCAGCAGTTTTGCTAGCAGTAGCACAGATACGCAGTATTTT
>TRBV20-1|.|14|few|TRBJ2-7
CSARRGGSQNEQYF
TGCAGTGCTAGAAGAGGAGGGAGCCAGAACGAGCAGTACTTC
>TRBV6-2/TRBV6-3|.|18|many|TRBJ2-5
CASSYSIGHLGVEETQYF
TGTGCCAGCAGTTACTCGATAGGTCACCTCGGAGTGGAAGAGACCCAGTACTTC
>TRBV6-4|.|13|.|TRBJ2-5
CASSEAGMSEQYF
TGTGCCAGCAGTGAGGCAGGGATGAGTGAGCAGTACTTC
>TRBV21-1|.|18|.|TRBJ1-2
CASSKESRTGHTNYGYTF
TGTGCCAGCAGCAAAGAATCCAGGACAGGGCATACTAACTATGGCTACACCTTC
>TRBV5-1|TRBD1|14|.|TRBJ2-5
CASSKGQVQETQYF
TGCGCCAGCAGTAAAGGACAGGTACAAGAGACCCAGTACTTC
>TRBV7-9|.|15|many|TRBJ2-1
CASSMHVASNNEQFF
TGTGCCAGCAGCATGCATGTGGCATCGAACAATGAGCAGTTCTTC
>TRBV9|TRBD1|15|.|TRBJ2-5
CASTFGTGAGETQYF
TGTGCCAGTACCTTCGGGACAGGGGCTGGGGAGACCCAGTACTTC
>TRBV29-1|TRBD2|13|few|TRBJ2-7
CSVVILAGGQQYF
TGCAGCGTTGTTATACTAGCGGGAGGGCAGCAGTACTTC
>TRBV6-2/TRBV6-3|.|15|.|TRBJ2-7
CASSYPGSPYNEQYF
TGTGCCAGCAGTTACCCCGGGAGTCCCTACAATGAGCAGTACTTC
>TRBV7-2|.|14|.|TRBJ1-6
CASSLVGRNSPLHF
TGTGCCAGCAGCTTAGTCGGCAGAAATTCACCCCTCCACTTT
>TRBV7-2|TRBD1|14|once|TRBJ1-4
CASSRDSGNEKLFF
TGTGCCAGCAGCCGGGACAGTGGTAATGAAAAACTGTTTTTT
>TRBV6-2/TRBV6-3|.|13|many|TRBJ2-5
CASAGTPEETQYF
TGTGCCAGCGCGGGGACGCCCGAGGAGACCCAGTACTTC
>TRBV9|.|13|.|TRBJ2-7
CASSREQSYEQYF
TGTGCCAGCAGTCGGGAACAGTCCTACGAGCAGTACTTC
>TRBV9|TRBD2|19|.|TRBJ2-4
CASSVAGLAGGGAKNIQYF
TGTGCCAGCAGCGTAGCTGGACTAGCGGGAGGTGGAGCCAAAAACATTCAGTACTTC
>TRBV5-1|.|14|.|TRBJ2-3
CASAGIPSTDTQYF
TGCGCCAGCGCAGGAATTCCTAGCACAGATACGCAGTATTTT
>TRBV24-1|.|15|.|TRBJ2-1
CATRDLGRGMNEQFF
TGTGCCACCCGTGATTTGGGGCGCGGGATGAATGAGCAGTTCTTC
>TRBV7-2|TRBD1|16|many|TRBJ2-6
CASADRGGSGANVLTF
TGTGCCAGCGCTGACAGGGGCGGATCTGGGGCCAACGTCCTGACTTTC
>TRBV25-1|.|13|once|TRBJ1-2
CASSEREATSYTF
TGTGCCAGCAGTGAGAGGGAGGCGACGAGCTACACCTTC
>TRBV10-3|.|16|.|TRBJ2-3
CAISDPGGHKGDTQYF
TGTGCCATCAGTGATCCGGGGGGCCATAAGGGCGATACGCAGTATTTT
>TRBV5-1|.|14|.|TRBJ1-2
CASSYLVSAYGYTF
TGCGCCAGCAGCTACTTAGTCAGTGCCTATGGCTACACCTTC
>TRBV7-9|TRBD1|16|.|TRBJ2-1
CASITSPGGERDEQFF
TGTGCCAGCATCACATCCCCAGGGGGAGAGAGGGATGAGCAGTTCTTC
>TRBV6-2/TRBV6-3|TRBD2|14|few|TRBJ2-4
CASCLGGAKNIQYF
TGTGCCAGCTGCCTCGGGGGGGCCAAAAACATTCAGTACTTC
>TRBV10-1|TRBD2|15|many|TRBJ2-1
CASSAGTSGNNEQFF
TGCGCCAGCAGTGCCGGGACTAGCGGGAACAATGAGCAGTTCTTC
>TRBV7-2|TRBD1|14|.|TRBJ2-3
CASSRDRGQDTQYF
TGTGCCAGCAGCCGCGACAGGGGGCAAGATACGCAGTATTTT
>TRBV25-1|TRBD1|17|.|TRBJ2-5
CASSEMKLGQIQETQYF
TGTGCCAGCAGTGAAATGAAATTGGGACAGATCCAAGAGACCCAGTACTTC
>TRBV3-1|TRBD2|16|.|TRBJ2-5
CASSQGGLAGPGTQYF
TGTGCCAGCAGCCAAGGAGGACTAGCGGGACCGGGGACCCAGTACTTC
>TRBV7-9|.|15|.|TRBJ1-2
CASSSTAYTNYGYTF
TGTGCCAGCAGCTCGACAGCGTATACTAACTATGGCTACACCTTC